This entry lists 26 T cell receptor beta chains sequenced from one sample in a study of breast tumors, draining lymph nodes, adjacent tissues (dated by TCRdb to between 2015 and 2016). Lymph node samples were obtained from the axillary draining lymph nodes of breast cancer patients. The receptor library was made with multiplex PCR. TCRdb names Illumina HiSeq 2000 as the instrument used. Starting from the raw public reads, TCRdb applied fastp trimming at Q25, assembled clones with MiXCR and retained in-frame beta chains. Under each unique CDR3 protein, matching rows form one entry showing the most common genes and DNA. The sample records fewer than 200,000 distinct CDR3 sequences, 25% to 40% of which are singletons. Of the sample, around 4.5% falls within the top ten clones. The sample comprised axillary lymph node tissue. These receptors all stem from a female donor with breast cancer. Some clones in this sample may be carry-over from other donors' samples.

This clonotype was counted many times. The chain is built from TRBV7-9 and TRBJ2-5; possible D gene TRBD1, 6 bases. CDR1 SEHNR and CDR2 FQNEAQ come from the germline V gene (reference sequence). This CDR3 region has 14 residues. Trimming stripped 1 base from V and 5 bases from J, with 11 bases between. The CDR3 sequence is CASSLVGRGETQYF. CDR3 nucleotide sequence: TGTGCCAGCAGCTTAGTCGGCAGGGGTGAGACCCAGTACTTC.

This clonotype showed up many times. The chain has TRBV2 and TRBJ1-2, with 7 bases matching TRBD1. Germline CDR1 SNHLY, CDR2 FYNNEI. The J segment lost 8 bases and the V segment lost 2 bases, leaving 5 bases of the junction unmatched. This CDR3 has 13 residues. CDR3: CASSEYEGAGYTF. Here the CDR3 DNA reads TGTGCCAGCAGTGAATATGAGGGGGCCGGCTACACCTTC.

The V call is TRBV24-1, the J call TRBJ1-1, with D uncertain. This CDR3 region has 12 residues. V was clipped by 0 bases and J by 5 bases, with 3 bases between them. The germline V gene encodes CDR1 KGHDR and CDR2 SFDVKD. Here the CDR3 DNA reads TGTGCCACCAGTGATTTGGATACTGAAGCTTTCTTT. It specifies CATSDLDTEAFF.

This clonotype was seen repeatedly, ten times or more. The chain joins TRBV11-3 to TRBJ1-6, with D uncertain. The CDR3 length is 13 residues. The V end lost 5 bases, the J end lost 6 bases, and 8 bases lay between the germline ends. Germline V CDR1 and CDR2: SGHNT, YENEEA. The CDR3 loop is CASSPSGNSPLHF. CDR3 DNA: TGTGCCAGCAGCCCCAGCGGTAATTCACCCCTCCACTTT.

This clonotype was seen at least ten times. The chain employs TRBV13 and TRBJ2-1, with D possibly being TRBD1 or TRBD2 (5 bases each). There are 11 residues in the CDR3. CDR1 PRHDT and CDR2 FYEKMQ come from the germline V gene (reference sequence). Deletions cut 0 bases from V and 15 bases from J, with 9 bases between. The CDR3: CASSLGQGRFF. For the CDR3, the DNA is TGTGCCAGCAGCTTAGGCCAGGGACGGTTCTTC.

Here the CDR3 DNA reads TGTGCCAGCAGCCCCTCTAGCGGGGGGGAACTGTTTTTT. It translates to CASSPSSGGELFF. V gene TRBV7-8 combines with J gene TRBJ1-4; D perhaps matches TRBD1 (5 bases). The germline V gene encodes CDR1 SGHVS and CDR2 FQNEAQ. Trimming left V 5 bases short and J 12 bases short, with 16 bases between. The CDR3 spans 13 residues.

Many counts were recorded for this clonotype. This sequence joins TRBV7-3 and TRBJ1-3, with TRBD1 as a possible D gene (5 bases). The V end was cut by 5 bases, the J end by 4 bases, with 18 bases between. The germline CDR1 and CDR2 sequences are SGHTA and FQGTGA. This CDR3 has 16 residues. CDR3 sequence: CASSLLPPGTGNTIYF. The CDR3 region has the DNA TGTGCCAGCAGCCTACTTCCCCCGGGGACGGGAAACACCATATATTTT. Full variable domain (rest looked up from reference TRBV7-3 and TRBJ1-3): GAGVSQTPSNKVTEKGKYVELRCDPISGHTALYWYRQSLGQGPEFLIYFQGTGAADDSGLPNDRFFAVRPEGSVSTLKIQRTERGDSAVYLCASSLLPPGTGNTIYFGEGSWLTVV.

This chain uses TRBV28 with TRBJ1-2, with 10 positions matching TRBD1. Germline CDR1 and CDR2: MDHEN and SYDVKM. V lost 5 bases to trimming and J lost 4 bases; unmatched junction nucleotides: 10. The CDR3 is made up of 16 amino acids. The DNA of the CDR3 is TGTGCCAGCAGTGCAGGGGGGGGACAGGGGCTCTATGGCTACACCTTC. It codes for CASSAGGGQGLYGYTF.

This clonotype showed up many times. This chain uses TRBV9 with TRBJ2-5; 7 nucleotides agree with TRBD1. CDR1 SGDLS and CDR2 YYNGEE come from the germline V gene. The CDR3 runs to 14 residues. The V segment lost 0 bases and the J segment 5 bases; nucleotides outside the gene matches: 4. This CDR3 reads CASSVGGRGETQYF. CDR3 sequence (DNA): TGTGCCAGCAGCGTAGGGGGCAGGGGGGAGACCCAGTACTTC.

The table lists this clonotype with many counts. This rearrangement joins TRBV11-3 to TRBJ2-5; no reliable D call. The CDR3 length is 14 residues. Germline V gene lookup returns CDR1 SGHNT and CDR2 YENEEA. The V end lost 1 base, the J end lost 2 bases, and 8 bases lay between the germline ends. The DNA for the CDR3 is TGTGCCAGCAGCTTAGTGATGGGGCAAGAGACCCAGTACTTC. As protein: CASSLVMGQETQYF.

The V gene is TRBV20-1, the J gene TRBJ2-4; 9 bases are a match to TRBD1. CDR3 length: 17 amino acids. V shed 5 bases and J 0 bases; nucleotides not matched to a gene: 11. The germline gives CDR1 DFQATT, CDR2 SNEGSKA (reference sequence). The CDR3 bases are TGCAGTGCTTCCGGGACAGGGTTATCACTAGCCAAAAACATTCAGTACTTC. This sequence encodes CSASGTGLSLAKNIQYF.

In its sample, this clonotype was seen once. This sequence may be a read error, since a much larger clone differs from it by one base. The V and J genes are TRBV14 and TRBJ2-5; TRBD2 agrees at 8 bases. From germline, CDR1 is SGHDN and CDR2 FVKESK. The CDR3 totals 14 residues. CDR3 loop: CASSPRTSRETQSF. CDR3 nucleotides: TGTGCCAGCTCACCACGGACTAGCAGAGAGACCCAGTCCTTC.

This clonotype is judged medium-sized. The chain couples TRBV19 to TRBJ1-5; 7 positions agree with TRBD1. Looked up from germline, CDR1 is LNHDA and CDR2 is SQIVND (reference sequence). The CDR3 loop spans 15 amino acids. Losses at the gene ends were 5 bases for V and 3 bases for J; bases not matched to a gene: 7. The CDR3 DNA follows: TGTGCCAGTAGTTCGAGGGGGCGGTCCAATCAGCCCCAGCATTTT. It yields the protein CASSSRGRSNQPQHF.

J is TRBJ1-3 and V is TRBV28, with no clear D. V was pared by 5 bases and J by 8 bases, with 31 bases between. CDR3 length: 19 residues. Germline assignment: CDR1 MDHEN and CDR2 SYDVKM. DNA for the CDR3: TGTGCCAGCAGTCCCGCCCAGACAAGAGACGGGTTCTATGGCTACACCATATATTTT. Protein product: CASSPAQTRDGFYGYTIYF.

Many counts were recorded for this clonotype. The junction departs from germline at one end; a sequencing error may be responsible. The V and J genes are TRBV3-1 and TRBJ1-4; maybe TRBD1 (6 bases). This CDR3 region has 12 residues. CDR1 and CDR2 from the germline V gene are LGHDT and YNNKEL (reference sequence). DNA of the CDR3: TGTGCCAGCAGCCAAGTCGACAGGTGGATAATATTT. Its protein product is CASSQVDRWIIF.

This clonotype was picked up a small number of times. V is TRBV7-9 and J is TRBJ2-1; 13 bases agree with TRBD2. The ends lost 5 bases at V and 11 bases at J; junction bases unmatched: 15. CDR3 length equals 17 residues. Germline assignment: CDR1 SEHNR and CDR2 FQNEAQ (reference sequence). The CDR3 loop is CASSQPQGLAGANQQFF. CDR3 nucleotides: TGTGCCAGCAGCCAACCCCAAGGACTAGCGGGGGCTAATCAGCAGTTCTTC.

This rearrangement joins TRBV5-4 to TRBJ2-2; D not certain. CDR1 and CDR2 from the germline V gene are SGHNT and YYREEE (reference sequence). The CDR3 totals 15 residues. V lost 2 bases and J 8 bases, leaving 16 bases between the germline ends. CDR3 protein: CASSFGNSPRGELFF. The CDR3 nucleotides read TGTGCCAGCAGCTTTGGGAACTCCCCCCGAGGGGAGCTGTTTTTT.

This clonotype was observed many times. The chain joins TRBV4-2 to TRBJ2-5; D is unresolved. Germline loops: CDR1 LGHNA, CDR2 YNFKEQ. Trimming left V 0 bases short and J 4 bases short, with 12 bases between. The length of the CDR3 is 15 residues. CDR3 in DNA: TGTGCCAGCAGCCAAGATGCACAGCATCCAGAGACCCAGTACTTC. It is translated as CASSQDAQHPETQYF.

This clonotype appeared many times. The rearrangement uses TRBV5-6 and TRBJ1-2; D call uncertain. The V gene lost 2 bases and the J gene lost 7 bases, with 6 bases spanning the gap. CDR3 length: 11 amino acids. Per germline, CDR1 SGHDT and CDR2 YYEEEE. DNA for the CDR3: TGTGCCAGCAGCTTAGAGGGTGGCTACACCTTC. It translates to CASSLEGGYTF.

V is TRBV10-3 and J is TRBJ1-6, with no clear D. Germline CDR1 reads ENHRY; CDR2 reads SYGVKD. The CDR3 contains 14 residues. V shed 7 bases and J shed 10 bases, with 17 bases lying between them. CDR3 in amino acids: CAINKDSLLSPLHF. Written as DNA, the CDR3 is TGTGCCATCAATAAGGACTCTCTCCTCTCACCCCTCCACTTT.

This clonotype was detected a few times. CDR3 in amino acids: CASSHWGGMETQYF. The CDR3 DNA follows: TGTGCCAGCAGCCACTGGGGGGGGATGGAGACCCAGTACTTC. This chain joins TRBV3-1 and TRBJ2-5, with 7 bases identical to TRBD2. CDR1 and CDR2 from the germline V gene are LGHDT and YNNKEL (reference sequence). The V gene end was trimmed by 3 bases and the J gene end by 5 bases; junction bases not matched to a gene: 6. This CDR3 has 14 amino acids.

This clonotype has at least ten counts. The chain recombines TRBV19 with TRBJ2-7; D is unclear. The CDR3 totals 14 residues. Germline lookup yields CDR1 LNHDA and CDR2 SQIVND (reference sequence). Trimming left V 4 bases short and J 4 bases short, with 14 bases between. Here the CDR3 reads CASSSFSPGYEQYF. The CDR3 nucleotides are TGTGCCAGTAGTAGCTTTTCTCCTGGGTACGAGCAGTACTTC.

Many counts were recorded for this clonotype. The CDR3 DNA reads TGTGCCAGCAGCTTACAATTGGGACCGTACGAGAGCGGGGAGCTGTTTTTT. This gives the protein CASSLQLGPYESGELFF. The chain is built from TRBV5-6 and TRBJ2-2, with D perhaps TRBD1 or TRBD2 (5 bases each). Germline V gives CDR1 SGHDT, CDR2 YYEEEE. The CDR3 is 17 residues long. V gave up 2 bases and J gave up 7 bases, with 21 bases separating them.

J is TRBJ2-1 and V is TRBV18; 8 bases are shared with TRBD2. Germline CDR1 and CDR2: KGHSH and LQKENI. V lost 1 base to trimming and J lost 6 bases; unmatched junction nucleotides: 8. CDR3 length: 16 residues. CDR3 sequence: CASSPLSGMGGNEQFF. The CDR3 nucleotides are TGTGCCAGCTCACCACTTAGCGGGATGGGTGGCAATGAGCAGTTCTTC.

Comments on this clonotype: Because the CDR3 is missing its conserved closing phenylalanine or tryptophan, this is likely a read error. The chain recombines TRBV11-2 with TRBJ2-3; possibly TRBD1 for D (6 bases). Germline V gene lookup returns CDR1 SGHAT and CDR2 FQNNGV. Trimming left V 5 bases short and J 2 bases short, with 17 bases between. This CDR3 has 16 amino acids. The CDR3, as DNA: TGTGCCAGCAGCGATACCCCCCGGACAGTCACAGATACGCAGTATTCC. This sequence encodes CASSDTPRTVTDTQYS.

The sample holds many counts of this clonotype. The rearrangement joins TRBV19 to TRBJ1-2, with a possible D match to TRBD1 (6 bases). The CDR3 loop spans 15 amino acids. Germline loops: CDR1 LNHDA, CDR2 SQIVND (reference sequence). V shed 3 bases and J shed 7 bases, with 18 bases lying between them. The chain's CDR3 is CASSMKAGESGGYTF. For the CDR3, the DNA is TGTGCCAGTAGTATGAAGGCAGGGGAGTCGGGTGGCTACACCTTC.